The following is a TCR beta chain sequence with its context. The table came from immunoSEQ multiplex PCR; TCRdb's copy has only in-frame clones and leaves some out. The sample shows around 150,000 clones, about 88% of them seen only once. This sample was taken from a study of blood T cell repertoires in COVID-19. Trimming at V came to 8 bases and at J to 3 bases, leaving 13 bases not matched to a gene. CDR3 length: 15 residues. Germline V gene data show CDR1 as MGHRA and CDR2 as YSYEKL. Source material: peripheral blood. This receptor was identified in a woman aged 80 or older with acute or convalescent COVID-19. V and J are TRBV4-1 and TRBJ2-7; 7 nucleotides line up with TRBD2. The CDR3 DNA reads TGCGCCAGCGGGTCTGGTGCGGCGGGAGTCTACGAGCAGTACTTC. The encoded protein is CASGSGAAGVYEQYF.